This record concerns one T cell receptor beta chain sequence. The sample belongs to a study of blood T cell repertoires in COVID-19. Study details: Acute-phase and convalescent COVID-19 samples originated in the United States, Italy and Spain.

How the authors handled the data: Nucleated cell counts were estimated from reference gene primer amplification. Clones were read by immunoSEQ multiplex PCR, and TCRdb kept only the in-frame ones, dropping some. That table supplies the V and J calls and clone size; D and trimming were determined from the DNA. In the table there are about 99,000 clones, 85% to 90% of which are singletons. Source material: peripheral blood. The receptor comes from an older woman in a cohort sampled during active or convalescent COVID-19.

The chain's CDR3 is CASSERSGRSTDTQYF. In DNA, the CDR3 is TGTGCCAGCAGTGAAAGAAGCGGGAGAAGCACAGATACGCAGTATTTT. The V call is TRBV6-1, the J call TRBJ2-3; 8 bases align to TRBD2. The CDR3 has 16 amino acids. Germline CDR1 MNHNS, CDR2 SASEGT. V was clipped by 2 bases and J by 0 bases; unmatched bases: 4.